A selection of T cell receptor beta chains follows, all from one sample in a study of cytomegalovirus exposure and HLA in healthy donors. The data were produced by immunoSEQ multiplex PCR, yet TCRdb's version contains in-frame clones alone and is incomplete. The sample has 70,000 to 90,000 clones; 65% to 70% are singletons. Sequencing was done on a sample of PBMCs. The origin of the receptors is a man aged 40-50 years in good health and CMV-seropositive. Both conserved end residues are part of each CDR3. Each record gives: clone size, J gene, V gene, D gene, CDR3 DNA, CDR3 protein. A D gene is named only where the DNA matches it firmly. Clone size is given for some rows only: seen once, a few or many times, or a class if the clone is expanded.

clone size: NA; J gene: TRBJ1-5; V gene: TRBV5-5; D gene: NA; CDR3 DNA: TGTGCCAGCAGCCCCGGAGGCAATCAGCCCCAGCATTTT; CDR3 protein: CASSPGGNQPQHF
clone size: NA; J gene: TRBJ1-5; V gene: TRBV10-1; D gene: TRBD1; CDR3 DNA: TGCGCCAGCAGGGGGACAGGGGGAGGTCAGCCCCAGCATTTT; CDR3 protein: CASRGTGGGQPQHF
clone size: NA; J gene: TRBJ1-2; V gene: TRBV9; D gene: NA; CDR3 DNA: TGTGCCAGCAGCCCCGGGAGGGGAAGCTATGGCTACACCTTC; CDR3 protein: CASSPGRGSYGYTF
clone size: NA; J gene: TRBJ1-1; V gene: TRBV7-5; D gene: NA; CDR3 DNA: TGTGCCAGAAGTCCTACAGGGAACACTGAAGCTTTCTTT; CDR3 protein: CARSPTGNTEAFF
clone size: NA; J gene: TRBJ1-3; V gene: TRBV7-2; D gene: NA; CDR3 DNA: TGTGCCAGCAGCTTAGGAAACAGTGGAAACACCATATATTTT; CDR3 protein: CASSLGNSGNTIYF
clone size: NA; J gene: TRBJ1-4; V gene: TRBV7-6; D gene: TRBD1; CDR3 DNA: TGTGCCAGCAGCCTAACAGGGGGCCTGTATGAAAAACTGTTTTTT; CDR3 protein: CASSLTGGLYEKLFF
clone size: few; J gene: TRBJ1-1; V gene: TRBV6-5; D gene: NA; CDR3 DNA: TGTGCCAGCAGTTACAGGGGTCAGGACACTGAAGCTTTCTTT; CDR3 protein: CASSYRGQDTEAFF
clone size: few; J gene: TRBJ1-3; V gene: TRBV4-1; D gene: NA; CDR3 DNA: TGCGCCAGCAGCCAACGGACAGACTCTGGAAACACCATATATTTT; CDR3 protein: CASSQRTDSGNTIYF
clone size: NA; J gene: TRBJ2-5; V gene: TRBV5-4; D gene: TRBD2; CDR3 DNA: TGTGCCAGCAGCTTGGGGGAGGGTTTTGGAGAGACCCAGTACTTC; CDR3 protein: CASSLGEGFGETQYF
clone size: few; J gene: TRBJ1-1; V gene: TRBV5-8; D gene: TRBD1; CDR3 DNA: TGTGCCAGCAGCTTTTTGACAGGGGCATTGAGTGAAGCTTTCTTT; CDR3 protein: CASSFLTGALSEAFF
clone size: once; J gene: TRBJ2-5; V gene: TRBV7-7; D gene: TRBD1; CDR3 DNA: TGTGCTAGCACCCCGGGACAGGGGCCTCAAGAGACCCAGTACTTC; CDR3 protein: CASTPGQGPQETQYF
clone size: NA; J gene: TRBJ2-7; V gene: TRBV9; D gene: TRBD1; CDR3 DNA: TGTGCCAGCAGCGTGAGCGGGACAGGGGGCAACGAGCAGTACTTC; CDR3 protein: CASSVSGTGGNEQYF
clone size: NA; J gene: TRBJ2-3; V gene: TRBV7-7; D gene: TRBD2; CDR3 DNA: TGTGCTAGCACCCCCCTAGCGGGGGGGAGGGCAGATACGCAGTATTTT; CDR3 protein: CASTPLAGGRADTQYF
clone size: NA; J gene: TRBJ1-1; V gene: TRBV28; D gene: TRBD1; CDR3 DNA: TGTGCCAGCAGTATCCAGGGGGCGCGATCAATCTTT; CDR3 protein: CASSIQGARSIF
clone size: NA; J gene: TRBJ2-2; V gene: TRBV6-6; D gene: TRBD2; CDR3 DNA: TGTGCCAGCAGTTCCGATCCTAGGGAGGGCACCGGGGAGCTGTTTTTT; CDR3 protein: CASSSDPREGTGELFF
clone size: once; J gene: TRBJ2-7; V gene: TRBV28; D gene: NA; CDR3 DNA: TGTGCCAGCAGCCAAAACTACGAGCAGTACTTC; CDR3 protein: CASSQNYEQYF
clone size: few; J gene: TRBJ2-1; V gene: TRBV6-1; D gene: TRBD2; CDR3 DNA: TGTGCCAGCAGTGAAACCGGCGGGGGGATCAATGAGCAGTTCTTC; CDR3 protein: CASSETGGGINEQFF
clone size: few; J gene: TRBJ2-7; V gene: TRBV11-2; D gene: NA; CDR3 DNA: TGTGCCAGCAGCTTAACCGACGGGTACGAGCAGTACTTC; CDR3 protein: CASSLTDGYEQYF
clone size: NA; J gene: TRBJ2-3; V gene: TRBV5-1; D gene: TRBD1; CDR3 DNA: TGCGCCAGCAGCCCCGGGACAGGGGTATGGGATACGCAGTATTTT; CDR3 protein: CASSPGTGVWDTQYF
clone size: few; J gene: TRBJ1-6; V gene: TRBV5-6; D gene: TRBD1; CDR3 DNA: TGTGCCAGCAGCTTGGGACAGGGGGCTAATTCACCCCTCCACTTT; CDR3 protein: CASSLGQGANSPLHF
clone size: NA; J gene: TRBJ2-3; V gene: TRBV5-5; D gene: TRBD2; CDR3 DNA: TGTGCCAGCAGCGCCTCTGGGGCGGGGGGGGGAACGCAGTATTTT; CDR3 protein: CASSASGAGGGTQYF
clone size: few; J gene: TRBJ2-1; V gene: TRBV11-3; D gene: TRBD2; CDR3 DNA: TGTGCCAGCAGCTTAGCGGGGGGCTACAATGAGCAGTTCTTC; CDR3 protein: CASSLAGGYNEQFF
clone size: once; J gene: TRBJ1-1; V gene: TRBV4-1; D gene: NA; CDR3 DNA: TGCGCCAGCCAAAGACAAGTTAACACTGAAGCTTTCTTT; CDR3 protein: CASQRQVNTEAFF
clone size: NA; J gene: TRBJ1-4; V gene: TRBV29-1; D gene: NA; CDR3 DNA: TGCAGCGTTGAAGATCGGCGGTTCGCAGAAAAACTGTTTTTT; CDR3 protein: CSVEDRRFAEKLFF
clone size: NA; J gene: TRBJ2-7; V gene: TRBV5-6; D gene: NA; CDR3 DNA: TGTGCCAGCAGCTTGCCCCCGACAGACACCTACGAGCAGTACTTC; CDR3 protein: CASSLPPTDTYEQYF
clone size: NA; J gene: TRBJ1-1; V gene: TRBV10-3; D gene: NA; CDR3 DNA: TGTGCCATCAGTGAGAGTCTTGGCGTCCTGGGGCTGAACACTGAAGCTTTCTTT; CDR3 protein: CAISESLGVLGLNTEAFF
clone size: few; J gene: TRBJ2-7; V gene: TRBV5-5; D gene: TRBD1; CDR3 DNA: TGTGCCAGCAGCTTGGGGCGACGGGACAGGGGGCACCACGAGCAGTACTTC; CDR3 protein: CASSLGRRDRGHHEQYF
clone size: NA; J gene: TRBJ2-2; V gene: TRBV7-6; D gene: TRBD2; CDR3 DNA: TGTGCCAGCAACCCTAGCGGGGGTCCCCCCCACACCGGGGAGCTGTTTTTT; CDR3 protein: CASNPSGGPPHTGELFF
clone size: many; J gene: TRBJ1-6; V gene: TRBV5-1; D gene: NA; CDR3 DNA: TGCGCCAGCAATGACGGGGGGAATTCACCCCTCCACTTT; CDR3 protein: CASNDGGNSPLHF
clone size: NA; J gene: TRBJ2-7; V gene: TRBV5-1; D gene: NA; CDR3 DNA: TGCGCCAGCAGCTTGCAAGCGAGTTCACGGGAGCAGTACTTC; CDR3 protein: CASSLQASSREQYF
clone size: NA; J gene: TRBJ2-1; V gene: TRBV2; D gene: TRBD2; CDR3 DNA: TGTGCCAGCAAGGGCGGGGGGGAAGTAAATGAGCAGTTCTTC; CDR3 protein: CASKGGGEVNEQFF
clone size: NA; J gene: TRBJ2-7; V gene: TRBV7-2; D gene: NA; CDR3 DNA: TGTGCCAGCAGCCCAGGGTTTAGCAAACACTACGAGCAGTACTTC; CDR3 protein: CASSPGFSKHYEQYF
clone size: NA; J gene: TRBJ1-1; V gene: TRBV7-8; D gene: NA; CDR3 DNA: TGTGCCAGCAGCTTGAGGACAGACCCGAACACTGAAGCTTTCTTT; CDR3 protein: CASSLRTDPNTEAFF